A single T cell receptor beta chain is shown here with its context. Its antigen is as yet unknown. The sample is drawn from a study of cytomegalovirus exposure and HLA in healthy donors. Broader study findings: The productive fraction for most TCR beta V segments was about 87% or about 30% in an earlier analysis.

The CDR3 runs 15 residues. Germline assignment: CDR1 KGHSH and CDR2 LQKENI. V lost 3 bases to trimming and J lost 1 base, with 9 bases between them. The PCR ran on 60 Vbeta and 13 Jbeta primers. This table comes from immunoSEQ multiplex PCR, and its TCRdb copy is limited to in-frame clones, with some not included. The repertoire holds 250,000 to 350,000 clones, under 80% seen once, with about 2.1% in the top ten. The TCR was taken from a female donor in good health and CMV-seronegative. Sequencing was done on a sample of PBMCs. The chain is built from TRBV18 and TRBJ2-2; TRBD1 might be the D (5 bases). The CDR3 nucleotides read TGTGCCAGCTCACCCTATGACAGGAACACCGGGGAGCTGTTTTTT. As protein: CASSPYDRNTGELFF. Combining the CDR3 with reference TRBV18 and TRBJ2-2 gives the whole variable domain NAGVMQNPRHLVRRRGQEARLRCSPMKGHSHVYWYRQLPEEGLKFMVYLQKENIIDESGMPKERFSAEFPKEGPSILRIQQVVRGDSAAYFCASSPYDRNTGELFFGEGSRLTVL.